Ten or more counts support the clone carrying this T cell receptor beta chain. Germline V lookup: CDR1 SGHRS, CDR2 YFSETQ. The CDR3 runs 17 residues. Trimming took 4 bases from V and 2 from J; bases not matched to a gene: 13. One entry per CDR3 protein results from TCRdb running MiXCR on the 5' RACE reads. The sample has about 38,000 distinct CDR3 sequences, approximately 4.4% seen once. The sample comes from a study of neurological immune-mediated disorders. This clonotype originated in a man aged 18 to 35 in good health. What was sequenced was CD4+ T cells from blood. The rearrangement uses TRBV5-1 and TRBJ2-3; 7 bases align to TRBD1. The CDR3 DNA is TGCGCCAGCAGCGTAGGCCACGGACAGGTCGCCACAGATACGCAGTATTTT. Protein sequence: CASSVGHGQVATDTQYF.